The 13 T cell receptor beta chains in this list originate from one sample, sequenced in a study of blood T cell repertoires in COVID-19. Here immunoSEQ multiplex PCR was the method, and the copy in TCRdb shows in-frame clones only, minus some. Of about 180,000 clones listed, about 83% are singletons. The sample consisted of peripheral blood. These receptors were taken from a human donor in a cohort sampled during active COVID-19.

The chain uses TRBV24-1 and TRBJ2-2; 10 positions agree with TRBD2. Looked up from germline, CDR1 is KGHDR and CDR2 is SFDVKD. V was pared by 4 bases and J by 4 bases, with 8 bases of the junction left unmatched. This CDR3 contains 17 residues. For the CDR3, the DNA is TGTGCCACCAGTGACTCGGGGACTAGCGCCACCACCGGGGAGCTGTTTTTT. It encodes CATSDSGTSATTGELFF.

This sequence joins TRBV6-5 and TRBJ2-2, with 10 bases fitting TRBD2. The CDR3 has 16 amino acids. With 4 bases clipped from V and 4 bases from J, the junction kept 6 bases outside the gene matches. Germline V gene sequence: CDR1 MNHEY, CDR2 SVGAGI. In nucleotides, the CDR3 is TGTGCCAGCAGTTCCCTAGCGGGAGTTGGCACCGGGGAGCTGTTTTTT. Protein sequence: CASSSLAGVGTGELFF.

This chain joins TRBV5-1 and TRBJ1-2; TRBD1 is a possible D gene (6 bases). The CDR3 consists of 13 residues. CDR1 is SGHRS and CDR2 is YFSETQ in the germline V gene. V was clipped by 2 bases and J by 6 bases, with 11 bases between them. CDR3 coding DNA: TGCGCCAGCAGCTTTGGGGCAGGGGATGGCTACACCTTC. As protein: CASSFGAGDGYTF.

This chain links TRBV5-1 with TRBJ1-2, with D perhaps TRBD1 (5 bases). The V end was cut by 4 bases, the J end by 4 bases, with 11 bases between. This CDR3 contains 13 residues. CDR1 is SGHRS and CDR2 is YFSETQ in the germline V gene. This CDR3 reads CASSLQDRYGYTF. DNA for the CDR3: TGCGCCAGCAGCCTACAGGATCGCTATGGCTACACCTTC.

The sample holds one count of this clone. The V gene is TRBV5-4, the J gene TRBJ2-3, with TRBD2 as a possible D gene (6 bases). The germline CDR1 and CDR2 sequences are SGHNT and YYREEE (reference sequence). The CDR3 spans 18 residues. V lost 4 bases and J 3 bases, leaving 24 bases between the germline ends. The CDR3 sequence: CASSASPFLWEATDTQYF. As DNA, the CDR3 is TGTGCCAGCAGCGCCTCACCCTTCCTCTGGGAGGCGACAGATACGCAGTATTTT.

The sample holds a few counts of this clone. The rearrangement links TRBV5-4 to TRBJ1-2; D is perhaps TRBD1 (6 bases). This CDR3 has 12 amino acids. The germline V and J ends were trimmed by 4 bases and 8 bases, with 12 bases remaining between them. Germline V gene lookup returns CDR1 SGHNT and CDR2 YYREEE (reference sequence). The CDR3 DNA reads as TGTGCCAGCAGCAGGGACACTTCGGGCTACACCTTC. This codes for CASSRDTSGYTF. Full variable domain (rest looked up from reference TRBV5-4 and TRBJ1-2): ETGVTQSPTHLIKTRGQQVTLRCSSQSGHNTVSWYQQALGQGPQFIFQYYREEENGRGNFPPRFSGLQFPNYSSELNVNALELDDSALYLCASSRDTSGYTFGSGTRLTVV.

V is TRBV5-6 and J is TRBJ2-7; D ambiguous. Per the germline V gene, CDR1 is SGHDT and CDR2 is YYEEEE. The CDR3 runs to 12 residues. The V end was cut by 0 bases, the J end by 2 bases, with 3 bases between. The DNA of the CDR3 is TGTGCCAGCAGCTTGGCAGCCTACGAGCAGTACTTC. It specifies CASSLAAYEQYF.

The gene calls are TRBV10-2 and TRBJ1-1; possibly TRBD1 for D (5 bases). The CDR3 length is 13 residues. The V end was cut by 3 bases, the J end by 3 bases, with 8 bases between. The V gene's germline CDR1 is WSHSY and CDR2 SAAADI. The CDR3 is CASSDPGDTEAFF. The CDR3 coding sequence is TGCGCCAGCAGTGATCCGGGGGACACTGAAGCTTTCTTT.

The chain links TRBV10-3 to TRBJ2-2; D is possibly TRBD2 (6 bases). V was cut by 11 bases and J by 1 base, with 14 bases left in between. The V gene's germline CDR1 is ENHRY and CDR2 SYGVKD. There are 14 residues in the CDR3. For the CDR3, the DNA is TGTGCCGTTGGAGGGGATTTGAACACCGGGGAGCTGTTTTTT. This gives the protein CAVGGDLNTGELFF.

The J gene is TRBJ2-1, the V gene TRBV19, with a tentative D call TRBD2 (6 bases). V shed 5 bases and J shed 5 bases, with 16 bases lying between them. The CDR3 length is 15 residues. Germline V gene sequence: CDR1 LNHDA, CDR2 SQIVND (reference sequence). This CDR3 is CASSPVRDWHNEQFF. The CDR3 DNA reads TGTGCCAGTAGTCCCGTCCGGGACTGGCACAATGAGCAGTTCTTC.

The chain combines TRBV27 with TRBJ2-7; D perhaps matches TRBD2 (5 bases). There are 14 residues in the CDR3. Germline V CDR1 and CDR2: MNHEY, SMNVEV (reference sequence). Trimming left V 6 bases short and J 2 bases short, with 14 bases between. The CDR3 loop reads CASRAGLATYEQYF. As DNA, the CDR3 is TGTGCCAGCAGGGCTGGGCTAGCTACCTACGAGCAGTACTTC.

The CDR3 nucleotides read TGTGCCAGCAGTGAAATGGCACCTCAGCCCCAGCATTTT. This translates into CASSEMAPQPQHF. V is TRBV6-1 and J is TRBJ1-5; D not resolved. Germline lookup yields CDR1 MNHNS and CDR2 SASEGT. The CDR3 length is 13 residues. V was trimmed by 2 bases and J by 6 bases, leaving 8 bases between them.

This chain joins TRBV3-1 (or the pseudogene TRBV3-2) and TRBJ2-7, with 10 bases that match TRBD1. V dropped 4 bases and J dropped 2; count of bases not matched to a gene: 5. Germline V gene data show CDR1 as LGHDT and CDR2 as YNNKEL (reference sequence). CDR3 length: 15 amino acids. CDR3: CASSPDRGTPYEQYF. Written as DNA, the CDR3 is TGTGCCAGCAGCCCGGACAGGGGGACACCCTACGAGCAGTACTTC.